This T cell receptor beta chain came from a study of blood T cell repertoires in COVID-19. Across the whole study: Specimens from acute and convalescent COVID-19 originated in the United States, Italy and Spain.

Germline values: CDR1 MDHEN, CDR2 SYDVKM. The length of the CDR3 is 16 residues. Unmatched junction bases numbered 9, after V lost 6 bases and J lost 3 bases. Sequencing used immunoSEQ multiplex PCR; TCRdb keeps in-frame clones, though not all of them. The data hold some 150,000 clones, with over 75% observed a single time. The sequence came from a woman aged 30 to 39 with acute COVID-19. The V and J genes are TRBV28 and TRBJ2-1; 9 nucleotides agree with TRBD1. Material for sequencing was PBMCs or T cells enriched from blood (not recorded which). In DNA, the CDR3 is TGTGCCAGCAGCTTCCAGACAGGGGGAGTCTACAATGAGCAGTTCTTC. Translating gives CASSFQTGGVYNEQFF.